This T cell receptor (beta chain) was captured by sequencing in a study of cytomegalovirus exposure and HLA in healthy donors. Study-wide results and limits: A later analysis by the authors found several of the most significant clusters apparently linked to common viral pathogens.

Trimming left V 3 bases short and J 1 base short, with 12 bases between. Germline assignment: CDR1 MNHNY and CDR2 SVGAGI (reference sequence). The CDR3 has 15 residues. Notes on this clone: Its matching antigen is unknown.

With 60 Vbeta and 13 Jbeta primers, the PCR was carried out. Assay used: immunoSEQ multiplex PCR; TCRdb lists only in-frame clones, some missing. The listing records 100,000 to 150,000 clones. This chain uses TRBV6-6 with TRBJ1-1; weak D call: TRBD1 (5 bases). Sequenced sample: PBMCs. This receptor was obtained from a man aged 35-49 years in good health and CMV-seronegative. The CDR3 spells CASSYAVTGNTEAFF. CDR3 in DNA: TGTGCCAGCAGTTATGCGGTCACAGGGAACACTGAAGCTTTCTTT.